This note documents a single T cell receptor (beta chain) sequence. Its antigen is undetermined. This record comes from a study of a mutant IDH1 vaccine in newly diagnosed glioma. Whole-study context: Onset of vaccination occurred 4-6 weeks following radiotherapy alone, or with temozolomide cycles. The earlier regimen, radiotherapy, temozolomide, or both, was most often both.

TCRdb's copy holds only in-frame clones and misses some; the assay was immunoSEQ multiplex PCR. The sample holds tens of thousands of clones, about 80% seen once. CDR3 length: 14 amino acids. The germline CDR1 and CDR2 sequences are LNHNV and YYDKDF (reference sequence). V dropped 5 bases and J dropped 1 base, with 11 bases sitting between them. The time point here: week 47, end of study. Doses consisted of 300 ug of mutant IDH1 20-mer peptide each, paired with topical imiquimod. The sample was PBMCs, taken from a glioma patient whose treatment included an IDH1 peptide vaccine. The chain joins TRBV15 to TRBJ1-1; D unclear. This receptor was identified in a man aged 18 to 29 with glioma. Some clones in this sample may be carry-over from other donors' samples. The CDR3 protein is CATSPQWANTEAFF. CDR3 nucleotide sequence: TGTGCCACCAGCCCACAGTGGGCGAACACTGAAGCTTTCTTT. Supplemented by reference TRBV15 and TRBJ1-1, the full variable domain reads DAMVIQNPRYQVTQFGKPVTLSCSQTLNHNVMYWYQQKSSQAPKLLFHYYDKDFNNEADTPDNFQSRRPNTSFCFLDIRSPGLGDTAMYLCATSPQWANTEAFFGQGTRLTVV.